Listed here is a single T cell receptor (beta chain). This record belongs to a study of blood T cell repertoires in COVID-19. Study at large: The analysed material was cDNA or gDNA that came from T cells, B-cell-depleted T cells, or PBMCs.

Measured with immunoSEQ multiplex PCR; TCRdb has only the in-frame clones, and not every one. The sample has tens of thousands of clones, around 81% seen once. This CDR3 is 13 amino acids long. The ends were cut back, 4 bases at V and 2 bases at J, with 8 bases in the middle. Germline V gene sequence: CDR1 ENHRY, CDR2 SYGVKD. The V call is TRBV10-3, the J call TRBJ2-5; D possibly corresponds to TRBD1 (5 bases). The TCR comes from a man at least 80 years old with acute or convalescent COVID-19. The sample comprised peripheral blood. The CDR3 protein is CAISGQIQETQYF. The CDR3 DNA follows: TGTGCCATCAGTGGACAGATACAAGAGACCCAGTACTTC.